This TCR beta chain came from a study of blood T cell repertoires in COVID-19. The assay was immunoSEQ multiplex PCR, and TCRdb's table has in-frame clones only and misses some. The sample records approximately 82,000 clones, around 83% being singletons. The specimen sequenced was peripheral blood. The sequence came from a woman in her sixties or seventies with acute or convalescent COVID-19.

The DNA for the CDR3 is TGCAGTGCTGCACCTTTAGCAGAGCAGTTCTTC. This translates into CSAAPLAEQFF. This chain uses TRBV20-1 with TRBJ2-1; D unresolved. The CDR3 totals 11 residues. In germline, CDR1 is DFQATT, CDR2 SNEGSKA (reference sequence). The germline V and J ends were trimmed by 5 bases and 10 bases, with 12 bases remaining between them.